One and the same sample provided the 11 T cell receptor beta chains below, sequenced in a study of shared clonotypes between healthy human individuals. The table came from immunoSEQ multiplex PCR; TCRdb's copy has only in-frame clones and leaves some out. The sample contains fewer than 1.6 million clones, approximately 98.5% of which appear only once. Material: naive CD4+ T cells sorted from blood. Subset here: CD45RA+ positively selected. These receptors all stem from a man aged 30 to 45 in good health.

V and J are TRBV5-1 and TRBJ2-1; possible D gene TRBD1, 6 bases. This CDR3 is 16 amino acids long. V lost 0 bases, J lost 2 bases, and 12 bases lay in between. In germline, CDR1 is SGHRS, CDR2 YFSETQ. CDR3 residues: CASSLGIGGAYNEQFF. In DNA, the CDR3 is TGCGCCAGCAGCTTGGGAATAGGGGGAGCCTACAATGAGCAGTTCTTC.

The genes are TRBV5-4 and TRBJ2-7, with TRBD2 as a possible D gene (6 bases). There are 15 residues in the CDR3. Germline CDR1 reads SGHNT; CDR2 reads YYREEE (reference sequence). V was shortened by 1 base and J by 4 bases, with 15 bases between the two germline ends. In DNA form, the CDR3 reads TGTGCCAGCAGCTTGTTAACGGGAGTAACATACGAGCAGTACTTC. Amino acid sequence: CASSLLTGVTYEQYF.

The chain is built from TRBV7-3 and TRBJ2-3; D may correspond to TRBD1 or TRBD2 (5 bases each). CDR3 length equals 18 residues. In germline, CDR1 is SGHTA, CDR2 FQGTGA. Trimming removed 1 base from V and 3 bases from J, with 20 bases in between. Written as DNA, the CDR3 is TGTGCCAGCAGCTTAATAACAAAGGGGCTCTCGGGAACAGATACGCAGTATTTT. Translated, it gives CASSLITKGLSGTDTQYF.

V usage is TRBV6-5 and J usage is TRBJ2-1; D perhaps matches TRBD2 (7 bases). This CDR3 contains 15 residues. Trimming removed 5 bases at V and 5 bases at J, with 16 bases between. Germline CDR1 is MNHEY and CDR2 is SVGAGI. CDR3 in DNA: TGTGCCAGCAGTCCCAGGGGCGGGGGCAACAATGAGCAGTTCTTC. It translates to CASSPRGGGNNEQFF.

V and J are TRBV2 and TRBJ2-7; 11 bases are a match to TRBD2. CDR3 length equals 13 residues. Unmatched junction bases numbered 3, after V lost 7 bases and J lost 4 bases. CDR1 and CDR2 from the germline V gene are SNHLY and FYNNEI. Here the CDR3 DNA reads TGTGCCAGCACGTTAGCGGGAGGGTACGAGCAGTACTTC. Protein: CASTLAGGYEQYF.

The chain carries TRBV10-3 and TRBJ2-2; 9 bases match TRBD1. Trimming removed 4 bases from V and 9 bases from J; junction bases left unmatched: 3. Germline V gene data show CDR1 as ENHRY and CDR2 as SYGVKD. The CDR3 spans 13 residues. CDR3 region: CAISATGGRELFF. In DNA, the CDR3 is TGTGCCATCAGTGCAACAGGGGGCAGGGAGCTGTTTTTT.

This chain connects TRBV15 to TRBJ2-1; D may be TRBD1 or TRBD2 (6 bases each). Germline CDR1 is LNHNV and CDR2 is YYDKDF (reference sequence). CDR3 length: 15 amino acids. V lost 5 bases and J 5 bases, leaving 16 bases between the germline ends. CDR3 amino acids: CATSPRGTWDNEQFF. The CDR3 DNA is TGTGCCACCAGCCCTCGGGGGACATGGGACAATGAGCAGTTCTTC.

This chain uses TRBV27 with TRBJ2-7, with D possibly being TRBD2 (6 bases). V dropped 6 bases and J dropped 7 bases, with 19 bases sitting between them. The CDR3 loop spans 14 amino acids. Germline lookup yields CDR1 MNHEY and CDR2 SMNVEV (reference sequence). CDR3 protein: CASSRRDFSGEQYF. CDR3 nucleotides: TGTGCCAGCAGCCGCCGGGACTTTTCGGGAGAGCAGTACTTC.

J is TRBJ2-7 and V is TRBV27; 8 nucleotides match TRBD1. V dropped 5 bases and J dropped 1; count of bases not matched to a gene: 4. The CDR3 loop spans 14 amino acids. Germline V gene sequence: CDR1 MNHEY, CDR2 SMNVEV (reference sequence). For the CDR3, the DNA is TGTGCCAGCAGTCGACAGGGGTGGTCCTACGAGCAGTACTTC. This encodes CASSRQGWSYEQYF.

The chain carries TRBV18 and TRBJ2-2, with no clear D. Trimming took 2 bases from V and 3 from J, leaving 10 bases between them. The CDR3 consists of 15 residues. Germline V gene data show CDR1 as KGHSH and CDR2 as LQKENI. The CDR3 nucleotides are TGTGCCAGCTCACCAGTGGGCCAGCACACCGGGGAGCTGTTTTTT. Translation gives CASSPVGQHTGELFF.

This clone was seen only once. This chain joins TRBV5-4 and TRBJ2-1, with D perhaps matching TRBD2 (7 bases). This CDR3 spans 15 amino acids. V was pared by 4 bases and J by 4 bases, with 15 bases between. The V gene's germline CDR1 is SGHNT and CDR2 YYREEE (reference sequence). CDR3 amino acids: CASSLKGGTYNEQFF. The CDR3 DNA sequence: TGTGCCAGCAGCCTTAAGGGGGGGACATACAATGAGCAGTTCTTC.